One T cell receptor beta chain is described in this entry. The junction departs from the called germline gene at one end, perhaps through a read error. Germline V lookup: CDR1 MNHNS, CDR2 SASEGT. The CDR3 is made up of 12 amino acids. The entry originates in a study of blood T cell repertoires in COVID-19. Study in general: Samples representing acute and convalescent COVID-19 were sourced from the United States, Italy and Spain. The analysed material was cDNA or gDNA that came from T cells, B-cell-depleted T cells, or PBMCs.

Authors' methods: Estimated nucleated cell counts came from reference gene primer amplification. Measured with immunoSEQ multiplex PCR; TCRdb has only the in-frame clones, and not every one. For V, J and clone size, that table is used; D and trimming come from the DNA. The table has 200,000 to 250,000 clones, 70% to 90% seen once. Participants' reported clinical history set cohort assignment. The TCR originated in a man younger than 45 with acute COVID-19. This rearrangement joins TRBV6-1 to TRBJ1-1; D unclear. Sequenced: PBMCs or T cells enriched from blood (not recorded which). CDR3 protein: CASGEPRAEAFF. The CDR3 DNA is TGTGCCAGCGGTGAGCCGAGGGCTGAAGCTTTCTTT.